This is a list of T cell receptor beta chains from one sample in a study of cytomegalovirus exposure and HLA in healthy donors. Clones were sequenced by immunoSEQ multiplex PCR, and TCRdb holds only the in-frame ones, with some missing. The table records about 110,000 clones, roughly 76% of them present only once. Sequenced material: PBMCs. All receptors derive from a man aged 18-30 years in good health and CMV-seronegative. Both conserved end residues are part of each CDR3. A D gene is named only where the DNA matches it firmly. Where a row states a size, it is once, few, many or the class of an expanded clone; other rows omit it.

15,TRBJ1-3,TRBV5-1,.,TRBD1,TGCGCCAGCAGCTTATCGGGGACAGGGCTAAACACCATATATTTT,CASSLSGTGLNTIYF
16,TRBJ1-2,TRBV7-9,.,TRBD1,TGTGCCAGCAGCTGGCCTGAGGACAGGGGGCTAAATGGCTACACCTTC,CASSWPEDRGLNGYTF
14,TRBJ1-1,TRBV5-4,.,.,TGTGCCAGCAGCACCCGGACAGCGAATTCTGAAGCTTTCTTT,CASSTRTANSEAFF
14,TRBJ1-2,TRBV2,.,.,TGTGCCAGCAGTGAATTGCGGGTCGTCTATGGCTACACCTTC,CASSELRVVYGYTF
18,TRBJ2-7,TRBV29-1,.,TRBD1,TGCAGCGTTGAAGCACCCTCCCCCGGTCCGGGACAGGGTTGCGAGCAGTACTTC,CSVEAPSPGPGQGCEQYF
16,TRBJ2-5,TRBV5-4,.,TRBD2,TGTGCCAGCAGCTTCGGACTAGCGGGGCGGGGAGAGACCCAGTACTTC,CASSFGLAGRGETQYF
13,TRBJ1-2,TRBV5-1,.,TRBD1,TGCGCCAGCAGCTCGGGGGACAGCTATGGCTACACCTTC,CASSSGDSYGYTF
13,TRBJ2-5,TRBV10-3,once,.,TGTGCCATCAGTGAGTCCTTCCAAGAGACCCAGTACTTC,CAISESFQETQYF
15,TRBJ1-2,TRBV27,.,.,TGTGCCAGCAGTTTATCTCCCCGGGGGGATTATGGCTACACCTTC,CASSLSPRGDYGYTF
14,TRBJ1-2,TRBV27,.,TRBD1,TGTGCCAGCAGTCCTTCCGGGACAGGGAACGGCTACACCTTC,CASSPSGTGNGYTF
13,TRBJ1-5,TRBV6-4,.,.,TGTGCCAGTTCACAGGAGGGGAATCAGCCCCAGCATTTT,CASSQEGNQPQHF
14,TRBJ2-1,TRBV6-4,.,TRBD2,TGTGCCAGCAGTGAAGCGGGGGAGTACAATGAGCAGTTCTTC,CASSEAGEYNEQFF
12,TRBJ2-7,TRBV6-1,.,.,TGTGCCAGCAGTGGTCTTCGGTACGAGCAGTACTTC,CASSGLRYEQYF
13,TRBJ2-1,TRBV6-5,.,.,TGTGCCAGCCGCGAGGGAGCCTACAATGAGCAGTTCTTC,CASREGAYNEQFF
15,TRBJ2-1,TRBV6-1,few,TRBD1,TGTGCCAGCAGTGCCTCCGGGACAGGGGCCTCGGAGCAGTTCTTC,CASSASGTGASEQFF
14,TRBJ1-5,TRBV18,.,TRBD1,TGTGCCAGCTCACAGGGGGCTGGCAATCAGCCCCAGCATTTT,CASSQGAGNQPQHF
16,TRBJ2-3,TRBV25-1,.,.,TGTGCCAGCAGTGAGGCGGGGGCAAGGCGAGCAGATACGCAGTATTTT,CASSEAGARRADTQYF